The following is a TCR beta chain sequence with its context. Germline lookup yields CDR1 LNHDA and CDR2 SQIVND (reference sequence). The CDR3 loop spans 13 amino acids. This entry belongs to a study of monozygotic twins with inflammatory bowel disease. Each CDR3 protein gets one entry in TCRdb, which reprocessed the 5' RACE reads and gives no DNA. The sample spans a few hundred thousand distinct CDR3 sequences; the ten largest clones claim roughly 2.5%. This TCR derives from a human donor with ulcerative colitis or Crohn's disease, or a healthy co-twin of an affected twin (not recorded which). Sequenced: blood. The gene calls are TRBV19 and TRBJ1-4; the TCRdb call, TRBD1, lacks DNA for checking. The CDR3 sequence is CASAPDRGEKLFF. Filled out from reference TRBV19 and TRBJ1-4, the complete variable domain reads DGGITQSPKYLFRKEGQNVTLSCEQNLNHDAMYWYRQDPGQGLRLIYYSQIVNDFQKGDIAEGYSVSREKKESFPLTVTSAQKNPTAFYLCASAPDRGEKLFFGSGTQLSVL.